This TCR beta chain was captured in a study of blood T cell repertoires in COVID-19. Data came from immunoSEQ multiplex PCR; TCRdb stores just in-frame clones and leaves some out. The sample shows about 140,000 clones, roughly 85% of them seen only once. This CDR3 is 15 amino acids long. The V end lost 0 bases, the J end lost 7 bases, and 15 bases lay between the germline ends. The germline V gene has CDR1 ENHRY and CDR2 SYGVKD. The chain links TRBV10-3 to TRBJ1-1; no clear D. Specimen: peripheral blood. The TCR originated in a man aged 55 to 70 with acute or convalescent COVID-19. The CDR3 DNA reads TGTGCCATCAGTGAGTCGCGGGGAAATGGAGTTGAAGCTTTCTTT. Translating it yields CAISESRGNGVEAFF.